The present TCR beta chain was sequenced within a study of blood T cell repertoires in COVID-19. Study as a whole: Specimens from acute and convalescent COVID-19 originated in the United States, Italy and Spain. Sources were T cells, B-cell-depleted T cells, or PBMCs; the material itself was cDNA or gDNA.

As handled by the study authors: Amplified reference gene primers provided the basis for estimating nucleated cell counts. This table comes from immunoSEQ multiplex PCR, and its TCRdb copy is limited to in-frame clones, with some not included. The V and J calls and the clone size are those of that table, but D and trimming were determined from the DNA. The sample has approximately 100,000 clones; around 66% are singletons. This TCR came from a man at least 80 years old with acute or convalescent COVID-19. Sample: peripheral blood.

The CDR3 loop reads CASGSTGRETQYF. CDR3 coding DNA: TGTGCTAGTGGTTCGACAGGGAGAGAGACCCAGTACTTC. This rearrangement joins TRBV12-5 to TRBJ2-5, with 7 nucleotides matching TRBD1. Trimming removed 4 bases from V and 4 bases from J; junction bases left unmatched: 3. Germline V CDR1 and CDR2: LGHNT, FRNRAP. The CDR3 totals 13 residues.